A selection of T cell receptor beta chains follows, all from one sample in a study of vaccination and CD4 T cells after COVID-19. TCRdb processed the PCR reads anew with MiXCR; each CDR3 protein has one entry. The profile shows 12,000 to 15,000 distinct CDR3 sequences, about 35% of them singletons. These receptors' targets are unknown. Sequencing was performed on cultured CD4+ T cells from blood. Receptors originate from a human donor with COVID-19. The conserved cysteine and the conserved F or W are not part of the CDR3 here. The order of the fields is D gene, V gene, clone size, J gene, CDR3 protein. A D gene is named only where the DNA matches it firmly. The size field is filled for only some rows; it gives once, few, many or a size class.

>TRBD2|TRBV7-2|few|TRBJ2-5
ASSLRLAEQETQY
>.|TRBV7-8|few|TRBJ1-5
ASSLIIRGGNQPQH
>.|TRBV2|.|TRBJ1-2
ASRGTDYGYT
>.|TRBV6-2/TRBV6-3|.|TRBJ1-2
ASSGGGYGYT
>.|TRBV20-1|.|TRBJ1-5
SAREGDGWGDQPQH
>.|TRBV6-1|.|TRBJ1-3
ASSESGGGVTGNTIY
>.|TRBV20-1|.|TRBJ2-4
SAASPKNIQY
>.|TRBV20-1|few|TRBJ2-2
SAHEGRRTGELF
>.|TRBV11-3|few|TRBJ2-5
ASSLDVVGKETQY
>.|TRBV11-2|.|TRBJ1-3
ASSSLTGKGNTIY
>TRBD1|TRBV10-3|.|TRBJ2-3
ATTRTGPTDTQY
>TRBD1|TRBV24-1|few|TRBJ2-3
ATSDFGTGISDTQY
>.|TRBV7-2|.|TRBJ1-5
ASSPGGPQH
>.|TRBV9|.|TRBJ2-3
ASSVNALATDTQY
>.|TRBV19|few|TRBJ1-5
ASSIGSGGNQPQH
>.|TRBV6-1|.|TRBJ2-3
ASSEFAFNTDTQY
>.|TRBV18|few|TRBJ2-5
ASSRDKQETQY
>.|TRBV20-1|.|TRBJ2-7
SASPTGTYEQY
>TRBD1|TRBV28|.|TRBJ1-4
ASRGTGARDEKLF
>.|TRBV19|.|TRBJ1-1
ASSLGRENTEAF
>TRBD2|TRBV29-1|.|TRBJ2-3
SGGGSTGPSTDTQY
>.|TRBV30|few|TRBJ1-3
AWSDRNTIY
>.|TRBV11-2|.|TRBJ2-7
ASSLSMANEQY
>TRBD2|TRBV5-1|.|TRBJ2-3
ASSSAGGPGDTQY
>TRBD2|TRBV20-1|.|TRBJ2-2
SARSGGAILGELF
>TRBD2|TRBV6-5|.|TRBJ2-7
ASSYSNRLAGSYEQY
>.|TRBV20-1|.|TRBJ1-2
SAASGAWGYT
>.|TRBV7-9|.|TRBJ2-7
ASSLERRRSREGLPYEQY
>.|TRBV11-2|.|TRBJ1-4
ASSLDPRTGGGKLF
>TRBD1|TRBV6-2/TRBV6-3|.|TRBJ2-7
ASSVVDRAFSYEQY
>.|TRBV7-3|.|TRBJ2-5
ASSSGIQETQY
>.|TRBV5-1|.|TRBJ1-3
ASSLAGVQGNTIY
>TRBD1|TRBV7-8|.|TRBJ1-5
ASSLDRGTGQPQH
>.|TRBV10-3|few|TRBJ2-1
AISEFDYRGHNEQF